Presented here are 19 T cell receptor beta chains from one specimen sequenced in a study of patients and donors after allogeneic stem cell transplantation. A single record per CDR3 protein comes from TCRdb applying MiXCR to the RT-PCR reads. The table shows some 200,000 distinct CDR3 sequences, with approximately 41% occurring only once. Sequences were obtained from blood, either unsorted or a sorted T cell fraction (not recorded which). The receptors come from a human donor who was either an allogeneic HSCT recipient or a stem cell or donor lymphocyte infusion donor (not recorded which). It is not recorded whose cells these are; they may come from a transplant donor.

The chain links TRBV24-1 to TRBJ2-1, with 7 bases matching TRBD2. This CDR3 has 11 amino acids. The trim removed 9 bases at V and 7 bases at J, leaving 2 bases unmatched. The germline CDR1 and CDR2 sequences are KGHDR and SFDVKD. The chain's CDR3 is CATASGNEQFF. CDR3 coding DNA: TGTGCCACCGCTAGCGGAAATGAGCAGTTCTTC.

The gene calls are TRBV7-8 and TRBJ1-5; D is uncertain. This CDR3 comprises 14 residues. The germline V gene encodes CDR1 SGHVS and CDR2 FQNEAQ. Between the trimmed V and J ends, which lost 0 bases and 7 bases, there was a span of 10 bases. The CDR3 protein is CASSLALTRQPQHF. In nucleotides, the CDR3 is TGTGCCAGCAGCTTAGCCCTTACAAGGCAGCCCCAGCATTTT.

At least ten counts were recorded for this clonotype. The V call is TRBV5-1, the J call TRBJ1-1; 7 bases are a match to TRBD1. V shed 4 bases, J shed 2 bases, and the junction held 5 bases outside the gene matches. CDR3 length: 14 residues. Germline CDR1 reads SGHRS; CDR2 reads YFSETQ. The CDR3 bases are TGCGCCAGCAGCCCCGACAGGGCCAACACTGAAGCTTTCTTT. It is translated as CASSPDRANTEAFF.

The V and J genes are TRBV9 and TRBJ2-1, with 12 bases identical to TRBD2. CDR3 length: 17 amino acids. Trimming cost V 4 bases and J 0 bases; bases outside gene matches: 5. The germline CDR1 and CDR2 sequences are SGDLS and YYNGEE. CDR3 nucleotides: TGTGCCAGCAGCTCCCCGACTAGCGGGAGCTCCTACAATGAGCAGTTCTTC. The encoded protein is CASSSPTSGSSYNEQFF.

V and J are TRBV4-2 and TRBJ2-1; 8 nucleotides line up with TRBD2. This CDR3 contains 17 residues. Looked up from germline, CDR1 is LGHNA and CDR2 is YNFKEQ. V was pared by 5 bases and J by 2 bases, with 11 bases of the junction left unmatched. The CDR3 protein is CASSSPILAATYNEQFF. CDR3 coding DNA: TGTGCCAGCAGCAGCCCCATACTAGCGGCGACCTACAATGAGCAGTTCTTC.

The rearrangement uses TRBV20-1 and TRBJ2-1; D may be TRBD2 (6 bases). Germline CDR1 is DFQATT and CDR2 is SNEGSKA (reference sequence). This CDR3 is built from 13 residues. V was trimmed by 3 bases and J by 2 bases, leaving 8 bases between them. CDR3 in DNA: TGCAGTGCTAGTTTAGCGGCCTACAATGAGCAGTTCTTC. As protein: CSASLAAYNEQFF.

As DNA, the CDR3 is TGTGCCAGCATCGATCAGGGTCTACCGGCTGAAGCTTTCTTT. This codes for CASIDQGLPAEAFF. J is TRBJ1-1 and V is TRBV7-9; tentatively, D is TRBD1 (5 bases). The CDR3 length is 14 residues. Germline values: CDR1 SEHNR, CDR2 FQNEAQ (reference sequence). V lost 7 bases and J 6 bases, leaving 18 bases between the germline ends.

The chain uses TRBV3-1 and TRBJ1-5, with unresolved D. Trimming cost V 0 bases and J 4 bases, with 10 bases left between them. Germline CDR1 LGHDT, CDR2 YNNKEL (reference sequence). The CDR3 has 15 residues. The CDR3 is CASSQDLRDNQPQHF. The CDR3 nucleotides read TGTGCCAGCAGCCAAGATCTACGAGATAATCAGCCCCAGCATTTT.

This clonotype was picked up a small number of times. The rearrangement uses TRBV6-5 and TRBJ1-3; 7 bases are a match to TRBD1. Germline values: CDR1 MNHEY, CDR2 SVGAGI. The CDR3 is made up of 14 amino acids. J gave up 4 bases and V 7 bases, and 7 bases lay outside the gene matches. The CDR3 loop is CASTTGQPGNTIYF. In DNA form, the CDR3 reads TGTGCCAGCACCACGGGACAGCCCGGAAACACCATATATTTT.

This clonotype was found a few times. CDR3 region: CASSWTGDYGYTF. In nucleotides, the CDR3 is TGTGCCAGCAGTTGGACAGGGGACTATGGCTACACCTTC. The J gene is TRBJ1-2, the V gene TRBV12-3 or TRBV12-4; 9 bases map to TRBD1. The CDR3 has 13 residues. Trimming cost V 4 bases and J 3 bases; bases outside gene matches: 0.

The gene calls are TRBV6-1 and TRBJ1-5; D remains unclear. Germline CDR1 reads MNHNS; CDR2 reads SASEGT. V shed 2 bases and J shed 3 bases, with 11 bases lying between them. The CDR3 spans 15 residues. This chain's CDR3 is CASSEIGEFNQPQHF. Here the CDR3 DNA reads TGTGCCAGCAGTGAAATCGGGGAATTCAATCAGCCCCAGCATTTT.

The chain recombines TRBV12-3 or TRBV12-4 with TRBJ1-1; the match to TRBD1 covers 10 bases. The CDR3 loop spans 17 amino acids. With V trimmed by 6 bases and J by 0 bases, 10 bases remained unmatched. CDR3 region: CASSRRQGARMNTEAFF. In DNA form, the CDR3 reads TGTGCCAGCAGCCGGAGACAGGGGGCCCGTATGAACACTGAAGCTTTCTTT.

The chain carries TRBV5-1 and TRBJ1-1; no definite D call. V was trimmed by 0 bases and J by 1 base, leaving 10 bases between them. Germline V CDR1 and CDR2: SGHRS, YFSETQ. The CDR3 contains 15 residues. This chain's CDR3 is CASSLDSPSNTEAFF. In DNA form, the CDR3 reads TGCGCCAGCAGCTTGGACAGTCCCTCGAACACTGAAGCTTTCTTT.

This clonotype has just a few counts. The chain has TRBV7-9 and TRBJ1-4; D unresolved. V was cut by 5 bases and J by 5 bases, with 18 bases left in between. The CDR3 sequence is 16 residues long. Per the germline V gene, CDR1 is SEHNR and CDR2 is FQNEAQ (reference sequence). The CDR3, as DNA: TGTGCCAGCAGCGTCAGTGGTCCTTTGGGAAATGAAAAACTGTTTTTT. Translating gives CASSVSGPLGNEKLFF.

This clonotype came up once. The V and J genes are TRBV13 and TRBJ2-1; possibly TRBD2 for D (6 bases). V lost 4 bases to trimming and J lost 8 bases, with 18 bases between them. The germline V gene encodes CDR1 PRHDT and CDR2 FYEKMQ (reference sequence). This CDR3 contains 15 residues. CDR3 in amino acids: CASSSKRDLGYEQFF. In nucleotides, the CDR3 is TGTGCCAGCAGCTCGAAACGGGACTTAGGTTATGAGCAGTTCTTC.

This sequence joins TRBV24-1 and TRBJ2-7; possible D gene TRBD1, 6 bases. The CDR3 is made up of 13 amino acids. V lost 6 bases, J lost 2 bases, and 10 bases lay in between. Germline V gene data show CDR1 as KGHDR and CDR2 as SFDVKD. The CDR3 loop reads CATSPHRAYEQYF. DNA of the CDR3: TGTGCCACCAGTCCCCACAGGGCCTACGAGCAGTACTTC.

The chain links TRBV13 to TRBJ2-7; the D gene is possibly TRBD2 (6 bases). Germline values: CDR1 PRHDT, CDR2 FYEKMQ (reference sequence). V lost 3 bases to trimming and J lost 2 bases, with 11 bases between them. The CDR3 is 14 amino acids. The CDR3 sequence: CASSLVAEPYEQYF. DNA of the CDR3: TGTGCCAGCAGCTTGGTAGCGGAACCCTACGAGCAGTACTTC.

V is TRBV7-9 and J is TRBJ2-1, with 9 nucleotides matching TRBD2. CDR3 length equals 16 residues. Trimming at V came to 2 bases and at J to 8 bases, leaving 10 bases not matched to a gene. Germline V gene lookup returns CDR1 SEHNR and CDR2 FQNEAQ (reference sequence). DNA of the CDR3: TGTGCCAGCAGCTTATCTGGCGGGAGGGCCTGGGATGAGCAGTTCTTC. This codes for CASSLSGGRAWDEQFF.

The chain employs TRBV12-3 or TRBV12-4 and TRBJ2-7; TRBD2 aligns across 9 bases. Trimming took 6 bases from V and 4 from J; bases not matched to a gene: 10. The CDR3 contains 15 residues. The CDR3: CASSVPGLAVYEQYF. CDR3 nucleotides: TGTGCCAGCAGCGTACCGGGACTAGCAGTTTACGAGCAGTACTTC.